Shown below are 5 T cell receptor beta chains from a single sample sequenced in a study of T cell changes during pregnancy in multiple sclerosis. Only in-frame clones appear in the TCRdb table, and some are missing; sequencing was by immunoSEQ multiplex PCR. The sample shows about 49,000 clones, roughly 92% of them seen only once. The starting material was CD4+ T cells from peripheral blood mononuclear cells, obtained in the second trimester of pregnancy. The receptor source for this set is a female donor in good health, enrolled as a control in a pregnancy study.

This chain links TRBV5-8 with TRBJ1-1, with D perhaps matching TRBD1 (5 bases). This CDR3 spans 15 amino acids. V was cut by 2 bases and J by 0 bases, with 11 bases left in between. Germline lookup yields CDR1 SGHTS and CDR2 YDEGEE. CDR3 loop: CASSLGIQVNTEAFF. The DNA for the CDR3 is TGTGCCAGCAGCTTAGGAATACAGGTGAACACTGAAGCTTTCTTT.

The V call is TRBV29-1, the J call TRBJ2-7; D gene ambiguous. V lost 4 bases and J 0 bases, leaving 7 bases between the germline ends. Germline V gene sequence: CDR1 SQVTM, CDR2 ANQGSEA. This CDR3 contains 12 residues. The CDR3 nucleotides are TGCAGCGTTGTGGGCACCTCCTACGAGCAGTACTTC. It translates to CSVVGTSYEQYF.

J is TRBJ2-2 and V is TRBV7-2; 12 bases are shared with TRBD2. Germline CDR1 is SGHTA and CDR2 is FQGNSA. The V gene end was trimmed by 1 base and the J gene end by 2 bases; junction bases not matched to a gene: 5. The CDR3 runs 18 residues. CDR3 in DNA: TGTGCCAGCAGCTTAGTAGCTAGCGGGGGGGGAAACACCGGGGAGCTGTTTTTT. This translates into CASSLVASGGGNTGELFF.

The chain couples TRBV19 to TRBJ1-2; D perhaps matches TRBD1 (5 bases). Germline CDR1 reads LNHDA; CDR2 reads SQIVND (reference sequence). The CDR3 sequence is 12 residues long. V lost 5 bases, J lost 4 bases, and 8 bases lay in between. The CDR3 coding sequence is TGTGCCAGTAGTCAGGGAATCTATGGCTACACCTTC. Protein product: CASSQGIYGYTF.

This sequence joins TRBV5-5 and TRBJ1-6, with TRBD1 matching 7 bases. CDR1 and CDR2 from the germline V gene are SGHKS and YYEKEE (reference sequence). The CDR3 has 15 residues. V gave up 5 bases and J gave up 2 bases; unmatched junction bases: 4. In DNA form, the CDR3 reads TGTGCCAGCAGTCAAGGGACAGCCTATAATTCACCCCTCCACTTT. Its protein is CASSQGTAYNSPLHF.